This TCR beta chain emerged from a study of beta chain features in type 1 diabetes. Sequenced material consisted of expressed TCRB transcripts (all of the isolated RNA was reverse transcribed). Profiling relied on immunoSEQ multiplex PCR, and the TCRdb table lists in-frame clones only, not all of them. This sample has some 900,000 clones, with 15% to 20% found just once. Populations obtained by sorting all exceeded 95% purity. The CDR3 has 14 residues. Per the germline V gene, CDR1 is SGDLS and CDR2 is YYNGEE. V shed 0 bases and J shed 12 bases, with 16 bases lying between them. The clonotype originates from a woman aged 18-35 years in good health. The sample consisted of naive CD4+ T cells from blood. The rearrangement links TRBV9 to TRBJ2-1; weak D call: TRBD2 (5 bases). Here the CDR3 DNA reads TGTGCCAGCAGCGTAGCTCCCTTGGAAGGGAGGCAGTTCTTC. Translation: CASSVAPLEGRQFF.